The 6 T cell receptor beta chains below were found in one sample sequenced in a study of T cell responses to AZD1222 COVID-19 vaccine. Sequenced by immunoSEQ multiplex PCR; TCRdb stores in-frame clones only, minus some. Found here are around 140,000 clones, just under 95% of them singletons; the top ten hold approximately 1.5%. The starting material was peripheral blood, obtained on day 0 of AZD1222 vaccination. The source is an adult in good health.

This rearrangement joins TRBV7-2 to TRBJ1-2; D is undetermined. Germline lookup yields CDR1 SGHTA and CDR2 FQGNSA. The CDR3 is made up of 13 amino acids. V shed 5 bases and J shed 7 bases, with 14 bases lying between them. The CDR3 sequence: CASSRTTLGGYTF. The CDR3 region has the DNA TGTGCCAGCAGCCGTACAACCCTTGGTGGCTACACCTTC.

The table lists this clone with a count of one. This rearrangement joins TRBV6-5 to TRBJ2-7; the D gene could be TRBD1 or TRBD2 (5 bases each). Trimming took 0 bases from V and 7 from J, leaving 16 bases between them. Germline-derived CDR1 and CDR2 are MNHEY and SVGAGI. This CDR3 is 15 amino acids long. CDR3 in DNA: TGTGCCAGCAGTTACTCGATGCAGGGATCGGGGGAGCAGTACTTC. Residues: CASSYSMQGSGEQYF.

Here the CDR3 DNA reads TGTGCCAGCAGCTTAGATATTGGGGCGCAGCAGCCCCAGCATTTT. Translation: CASSLDIGAQQPQHF. V and J are TRBV11-2 and TRBJ1-5, with D possibly being TRBD1 (5 bases). Germline CDR1 and CDR2: SGHAT and FQNNGV. This CDR3 is 15 amino acids long. V gave up 0 bases and J gave up 7 bases, with 13 bases separating them.

The CDR3 bases are TGTGCCAGCAGTGAAGTTGGACTAGCGACGAGCGAGCAGTACTTC. As protein: CASSEVGLATSEQYF. V usage is TRBV25-1 and J usage is TRBJ2-7; 9 positions match TRBD2. Germline V gene lookup returns CDR1 MGHDK and CDR2 SYGVNS. The V gene end was trimmed by 2 bases and the J gene end by 6 bases; junction bases not matched to a gene: 8. The CDR3 has 15 amino acids.

As DNA, the CDR3 is TGTGCCAGCAGCCCAGGACTAGCGGGATTCGATGAGCAGTTCTTC. Translating it yields CASSPGLAGFDEQFF. The V gene is TRBV7-3, the J gene TRBJ2-1; 12 bases match TRBD2. From germline, CDR1 is SGHTA and CDR2 FQGTGA. The CDR3 length is 15 residues. Germline trimming cut 5 bases from V and 8 bases from J; bases unmatched to any gene: 7.

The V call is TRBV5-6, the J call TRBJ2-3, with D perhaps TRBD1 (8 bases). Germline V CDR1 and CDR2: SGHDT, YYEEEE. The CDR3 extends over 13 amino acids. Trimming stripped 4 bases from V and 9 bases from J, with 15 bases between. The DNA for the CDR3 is TGTGCCAGCAGCGGCCCACAGGGGGGGACGCAGTATTTT. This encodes CASSGPQGGTQYF.